The rows below give T cell receptor beta chains drawn from one sample of a study of blood T cell repertoires in COVID-19. The repertoire was sequenced with immunoSEQ multiplex PCR; TCRdb's copy has only in-frame clones and lacks some. The sample has fewer than 250,000 clones; about nine tenths are singletons. The specimen was PBMCs or T cells enriched from blood (not recorded which). Receptor source: a woman under 40 with acute COVID-19. CDR3s include the opening cysteine and the closing phenylalanine or tryptophan. The D gene is left open where the match is weak. Expanded clones are given a class, and other clones once, few, many or no size at all.

v_call	j_call	d_call	clone_size	cdr3_aa	cdr3_nt
TRBV10-2	TRBJ1-3	NA	NA	CASSESRAGNTIYF	TGCGCCAGCAGTGAGTCCAGGGCAGGAAACACCATATATTTT
TRBV5-6	TRBJ1-1	NA	NA	CASSLGHKNTEAFF	TGTGCCAGCAGCCTGGGACATAAGAACACTGAAGCTTTCTTT
TRBV7-7	TRBJ1-2	NA	NA	CASSPKDRPNSNYGYTF	TGTGCTAGCAGCCCAAAAGACAGACCTAATTCTAACTATGGCTACACCTTC
TRBV2	TRBJ1-2	TRBD1	NA	CASSVGQGKRGYTF	TGTGCCAGCAGCGTGGGACAGGGGAAGCGTGGCTACACCTTC
TRBV18	TRBJ1-2	NA	NA	CASSGQLYGYTF	TGTGCCTCCTCAGGACAGCTCTATGGCTACACCTTC
TRBV18	TRBJ1-4	TRBD1	NA	CASSRTGYDEKLFF	TGTGCCAGCTCGAGGACAGGATACGATGAAAAACTGTTTTTT
TRBV6-2/TRBV6-3	TRBJ1-1	NA	NA	CASSYSFVVSEAFF	TGTGCCAGCAGTTACTCGTTTGTAGTCTCTGAAGCTTTCTTT
TRBV18	TRBJ2-5	TRBD1	NA	CASSRDSQETQYF	TGTGCCAGCTCTCGGGACAGCCAAGAGACCCAGTACTTC
TRBV9	TRBJ1-1	TRBD1	NA	CASSPGTGAEAFF	TGTGCCAGCAGCCCAGGGACAGGGGCTGAAGCTTTCTTT
TRBV7-9	TRBJ1-2	NA	once	CASSPRQPSYGYTF	TGTGCCAGCAGCCCCCGACAGCCGTCCTATGGCTACACCTTC
TRBV6-5	TRBJ2-3	TRBD1	NA	CASSYSGTGAADTQYF	TGTGCCAGCAGTTACTCCGGGACAGGGGCGGCAGATACGCAGTATTTT
TRBV19	TRBJ1-5	NA	NA	CASSRGITGNQPQHF	TGTGCCAGTAGTAGAGGTATTACGGGCAATCAGCCCCAGCATTTT
TRBV7-8	TRBJ1-3	TRBD1	NA	CASSSQTGPGNTIYF	TGTGCCAGCAGCAGCCAGACAGGGCCCGGAAACACCATATATTTT
TRBV6-5	TRBJ2-5	TRBD2	NA	CASSLAGGQETQYF	TGTGCCAGCAGTCTAGCGGGGGGGCAAGAGACCCAGTACTTC
TRBV5-1	TRBJ1-1	TRBD1	NA	CASSLGTGRGTEAFF	TGCGCCAGCAGCCTAGGGACAGGAAGGGGCACTGAAGCTTTCTTT
TRBV11-2	TRBJ1-6	NA	NA	CASSLNGSPDSPLHF	TGTGCCAGCAGCCTCAACGGGTCTCCGGATTCACCCCTCCACTTT
TRBV19	TRBJ2-1	TRBD2	NA	CASSYLSGGATSGSQFF	TGTGCCAGTAGTTACTTGAGCGGGGGGGCCACGAGTGGGTCGCAGTTCTTC
TRBV6-4	TRBJ2-4	NA	NA	CASSQDGGAKNIQYF	TGTGCCAGCAGCCAGGACGGGGGAGCCAAAAACATTCAGTACTTC
TRBV19	TRBJ1-3	TRBD1	once	CASSIRDRENTIYF	TGTGCCAGTAGTATCCGAGACAGGGAGAACACCATATATTTT
TRBV7-8	TRBJ1-5	TRBD1	NA	CASSLATGGLYQPQHF	TGTGCCAGCAGCTTGGCAACAGGGGGCCTGTATCAGCCCCAGCATTTT
TRBV4-1	TRBJ2-1	NA	NA	CASSQAGYEQFF	TGCGCCAGCAGCCAAGCGGGGTATGAGCAGTTCTTC
TRBV11-2	TRBJ1-2	NA	NA	CASSSAGGAWSQNGYTF	TGTGCCAGCAGCTCCGCCGGAGGGGCTTGGTCACAGAATGGCTACACCTTC
TRBV6-5	TRBJ1-5	NA	NA	CASSSRGDSNQPQHF	TGTGCCAGCAGTAGTCGGGGGGATAGCAATCAGCCCCAGCATTTT
TRBV4-3	TRBJ1-5	NA	NA	CASSQGIGTSIDEPQHF	TGCGCCAGCAGCCAAGGAATCGGGACATCTATTGATGAGCCCCAGCATTTT
TRBV5-1	TRBJ1-2	TRBD1	NA	CASSLAQGARGYTF	TGCGCCAGCAGCTTGGCCCAGGGGGCGCGAGGCTACACCTTC
TRBV5-5	TRBJ2-7	NA	few	CASIPGQGSYEQYF	TGTGCCAGCATCCCAGGCCAGGGGTCCTACGAGCAGTACTTC
TRBV7-6	TRBJ2-5	TRBD2	NA	CASSSGSGGLQETQYF	TGTGCCAGCAGCTCTGGGAGCGGGGGACTCCAAGAGACCCAGTACTTC
TRBV5-4	TRBJ2-6	NA	NA	CATGANVLTF	TGTGCCACGGGGGCCAACGTCCTGACTTTC
TRBV10-3	TRBJ2-7	NA	NA	CAISPTTGSHEQYF	TGTGCCATCAGTCCGACTACAGGGTCCCACGAGCAGTACTTC
TRBV7-6	TRBJ2-5	NA	NA	CASSPRGSGEETQYF	TGTGCCAGCAGCCCCCGAGGGTCGGGGGAGGAGACCCAGTACTTC
TRBV4-1	TRBJ1-1	NA	NA	CASLPGRARMNTEAFF	TGCGCCAGCTTGCCTGGGAGGGCCAGAATGAACACTGAAGCTTTCTTT
TRBV19	TRBJ1-1	NA	NA	CASSRVPNTEAFF	TGTGCCAGTAGTCGAGTTCCGAACACTGAAGCTTTCTTT
TRBV9	TRBJ2-1	TRBD1	NA	CASSVRPGQGAGEQFF	TGTGCCAGCAGCGTGCGACCGGGACAGGGGGCGGGTGAGCAGTTCTTC
TRBV28	TRBJ2-2	NA	NA	CASSSGVSGELFF	TGTGCCAGCAGTTCCGGGGTGTCCGGGGAGCTGTTTTTT
TRBV9	TRBJ1-2	NA	NA	CASSEEGRGYGYTF	TGTGCCAGCAGCGAGGAGGGGAGGGGCTATGGCTACACCTTC
TRBV7-9	TRBJ1-1	TRBD1	NA	CASSPRQGRHMNTEAFF	TGTGCCAGCAGCCCACGACAGGGTCGTCATATGAACACTGAAGCTTTCTTT
TRBV18	TRBJ2-5	TRBD1	NA	CASSPGQGDGETQYF	TGTGCCAGCTCACCGGGACAGGGTGATGGAGAGACCCAGTACTTC
TRBV30	TRBJ1-4	TRBD1	NA	CAWSVGQAGGNEKLFF	TGTGCCTGGAGTGTAGGGCAGGCAGGGGGAAATGAAAAACTGTTTTTT
TRBV5-4	TRBJ2-1	NA	NA	CASSLVAGDGREQFF	TGTGCCAGCAGCTTGGTAGCAGGGGATGGTCGGGAGCAGTTCTTC
TRBV20-1	TRBJ1-6	NA	NA	CSASDTGRVVSPLHF	TGCAGTGCTAGTGATACGGGAAGGGTCGTTTCACCCCTCCACTTT
TRBV10-1	TRBJ2-7	TRBD2	once	CASSEGLAGSEQYF	TGCGCCAGCAGTGAGGGACTAGCGGGGAGCGAGCAGTACTTC
TRBV6-5	TRBJ1-2	TRBD1	NA	CASTSRTGENYGYTF	TGTGCCAGCACCTCCCGGACAGGGGAGAACTATGGCTACACCTTC
TRBV6-6	TRBJ1-5	TRBD1	NA	CASSHRAQGASNQPQHF	TGTGCCAGCAGTCACCGGGCCCAGGGGGCAAGCAATCAGCCCCAGCATTTT
TRBV20-1	TRBJ2-7	NA	NA	CSVRSSYEQYF	TGCAGTGTCCGGAGCTCCTACGAGCAGTACTTC
TRBV5-1	TRBJ2-1	NA	once	CASSLLAGAGNEQFF	TGCGCCAGCAGCTTGTTGGCGGGGGCCGGGAATGAGCAGTTCTTC
TRBV27	TRBJ2-1	TRBD2	NA	CASSLSLADHSYNEQFF	TGTGCCAGCAGTTTATCCCTAGCGGATCATTCCTACAATGAGCAGTTCTTC
TRBV28	TRBJ1-1	NA	NA	CATQDSLNTEAFF	TGTGCCACCCAAGACAGCCTGAACACTGAAGCTTTCTTT
TRBV5-8	TRBJ2-1	NA	NA	CASSPPPRSNEQFF	TGTGCCAGCAGCCCACCGCCCCGGTCCAATGAGCAGTTCTTC
TRBV7-2	TRBJ2-7	NA	NA	CASSFAGNSYEQYF	TGTGCCAGCAGCTTCGCCGGGAACTCCTACGAGCAGTACTTC
TRBV6-1	TRBJ1-1	NA	once	CASSEHPQNTEAFF	TGTGCCAGCAGTGAACATCCCCAGAACACTGAAGCTTTCTTT
TRBV5-1	TRBJ2-2	NA	NA	CASSLDGETGELFF	TGCGCCAGCAGCTTAGACGGGGAAACCGGGGAGCTGTTTTTT
TRBV12-5	TRBJ1-1	NA	NA	CASGFPRGWTEAFF	TGTGCTAGTGGTTTCCCACGGGGGTGGACTGAAGCTTTCTTT
TRBV19	TRBJ1-1	NA	NA	CASSSPQYRASTEAFF	TGTGCCAGTAGTTCCCCCCAATACAGGGCCAGCACTGAAGCTTTCTTT